One and the same sample provided the 24 T cell receptor beta chains below, sequenced in a study of human T cells and chemical hapten exposure. TCRdb redid the calling of the RACE reads with MiXCR, one entry per CDR3 protein. The data contain over 300,000 distinct CDR3 sequences, 4% to 6% of them singletons. Regarding time point: pre-sensitization, week 0. Documented treatment: therapeutic diphenylcyclopropenone sensitization with weekly scalp DPC. Here the sequenced sample was whole blood, taken in connection with sensitization to the hapten diphenylcyclopropenone (DPC). Receptors originate from a woman aged 50 to 60 with alopecia areata. Some clones in this sample may be carry-over from other donors' samples.

The CDR3 nucleotides are TGCAGTGCTAGCCCGGGGCCGCTCGAAAAACTGTTTTTT. This encodes CSASPGPLEKLFF. The V call is TRBV20-1, the J call TRBJ1-4; TRBD1 is a possible D gene (5 bases). CDR3 length: 13 residues. Per the germline V gene, CDR1 is DFQATT and CDR2 is SNEGSKA (reference sequence). The ends were cut back, 3 bases at V and 8 bases at J, with 13 bases in the middle.

This clonotype was seen a few times. The J gene is TRBJ1-2, the V gene TRBV20-1, with no clear D. V was pared by 5 bases and J by 2 bases, with 12 bases between. This CDR3 spans 13 amino acids. The V gene's germline CDR1 is DFQATT and CDR2 SNEGSKA (reference sequence). The CDR3 DNA sequence: TGCAGTGCTGCGGGCCCAGGAAACTATGGCTACACCTTC. This gives the protein CSAAGPGNYGYTF.

This clonotype was picked up many times. The chain joins TRBV2 to TRBJ1-1; D not resolved. CDR1 is SNHLY, CDR2 FYNNEI, per germline. The CDR3 covers 10 residues. The ends were cut back, 10 bases at V and 10 bases at J, with 13 bases in the middle. CDR3 in amino acids: CATWTAGAFF. For the CDR3, the DNA is TGTGCCACCTGGACGGCGGGAGCTTTCTTT.

This clonotype occurred once. A much larger clone lies a single base off, so this may be a read error. The chain uses TRBV4-1 and TRBJ2-7, with TRBD1 as a possible D gene (6 bases). The CDR3 length is 16 residues. CDR1 is MGHRA and CDR2 is YSYEKL in the germline V gene. This CDR3 reads CSSSQAHLDSSYEQYF. The CDR3 DNA sequence: TGCTCCAGCAGCCAGGCCCACTTGGACAGCTCCTACGAGCAGTACTTC.

This clonotype was observed many times. The V and J genes are TRBV29-1 and TRBJ2-1, with D hard to call. With 2 bases removed from V and 7 bases from J, the gap between germline ends came to 15 bases. The CDR3 has 14 amino acids. Germline V gives CDR1 SQVTM, CDR2 ANQGSEA. The CDR3 is CSVEPGPSTNEQFF. In DNA, the CDR3 is TGCAGCGTTGAACCGGGTCCATCCACGAATGAGCAGTTCTTC.

The genes are TRBV5-1 and TRBJ2-6; tentative D call: TRBD1 (6 bases). Between the trimmed V and J ends, which lost 4 bases and 2 bases, there was a span of 10 bases. Germline V lookup: CDR1 SGHRS, CDR2 YFSETQ. The CDR3 has 15 residues. The CDR3 coding sequence is TGCGCCAGCAGCGTAACAGGGACTGGGGCCAACGTCCTGACTTTC. Encoded protein: CASSVTGTGANVLTF.

This clonotype showed up many times. This sequence joins TRBV5-4 and TRBJ2-5; 7 bases are a match to TRBD2. CDR1 is SGHNT, CDR2 YYREEE, per germline (reference sequence). The CDR3 runs 16 residues. J gave up 1 base and V 0 bases, and 6 bases lay outside the gene matches. CDR3 in amino acids: CASSLASGAGQETQYF. DNA for the CDR3: TGTGCCAGCAGCTTGGCTAGCGGAGCGGGCCAAGAGACCCAGTACTTC. Full variable domain (outside the CDR3, taken from reference TRBV5-4 and TRBJ2-5): ETGVTQSPTHLIKTRGQQVTLRCSSQSGHNTVSWYQQALGQGPQFIFQYYREEENGRGNFPPRFSGLQFPNYSSELNVNALELDDSALYLCASSLASGAGQETQYFGPGTRLLVL.

The sample holds a few counts of this clonotype. The rearrangement links TRBV9 to TRBJ2-7; D gene ambiguous. Germline CDR1 SGDLS, CDR2 YYNGEE. Trimming left V 0 bases short and J 6 bases short, with 13 bases between. The CDR3 has 14 amino acids. In nucleotides, the CDR3 is TGTGCCAGCAGCGTAGGTGTTCTACCCCTCGAGCAGTACTTC. Its protein product is CASSVGVLPLEQYF.

This clonotype was recorded at least ten times. The chain has TRBV30 and TRBJ1-5; D is possibly TRBD1 (6 bases). V was clipped by 0 bases and J by 4 bases, with 13 bases between them. Germline CDR1 GTSNPN, CDR2 SVGIG (reference sequence). The CDR3 sequence is 15 residues long. The CDR3 spells CAWSVLQGRNQPQHF. CDR3 bases: TGTGCCTGGAGTGTACTACAGGGCCGTAATCAGCCCCAGCATTTT.

This clonotype was counted a few times. The chain uses TRBV7-9 and TRBJ1-5, with D hard to call. The CDR3 consists of 16 residues. Germline assignment: CDR1 SEHNR and CDR2 FQNEAQ (reference sequence). V shed 0 bases and J shed 1 base, with 10 bases lying between them. The CDR3 sequence: CASSLALDGSNQPQHF. CDR3 coding DNA: TGTGCCAGCAGCTTAGCCCTAGACGGAAGCAATCAGCCCCAGCATTTT.

The chain combines TRBV6-2 or TRBV6-3 with TRBJ1-2; 8 bases agree with TRBD1. Germline V lookup: CDR1 MNHEY, CDR2 SVGEGT. V lost 6 bases and J lost 6; bases outside the gene matches: 9. CDR3 size: 14 residues. The CDR3 sequence is CASRLTGDLDGYTF. CDR3 in DNA: TGTGCCAGCAGGTTGACAGGGGATCTGGATGGCTACACCTTC.

In its sample, this clonotype was seen many times. V and J are TRBV12-3 or TRBV12-4 and TRBJ1-1; D may be TRBD1 (5 bases). The CDR3 covers 13 residues. V dropped 6 bases and J dropped 11 bases, with 19 bases sitting between them. The CDR3 region is CASRLGQGRIAFF. In nucleotides, the CDR3 is TGTGCCAGCAGGTTGGGGCAGGGAAGGATCGCTTTCTTT.

This clonotype was picked up many times. The chain has TRBV29-1 and TRBJ2-5; possibly TRBD2 for D (5 bases). This CDR3 is built from 13 residues. V gave up 6 bases and J gave up 7 bases, with 18 bases separating them. The germline V gene encodes CDR1 SQVTM and CDR2 ANQGSEA. CDR3 amino acids: CSVGNRGSGTQYF. Here the CDR3 DNA reads TGCAGCGTCGGTAATAGAGGGAGCGGGACCCAGTACTTC.

This clonotype showed up many times. CDR3 nucleotide sequence: TGTGCCAGCAGTTTACAGATGTGGAGCACAGATACGCAGTATTTT. The encoded protein is CASSLQMWSTDTQYF. J is TRBJ2-3 and V is TRBV28; D unresolved. CDR1 is MDHEN, CDR2 SYDVKM, per germline. The CDR3 length is 15 residues. V shed 2 bases and J shed 0 bases, with 9 bases lying between them.

Of note for this clonotype: A read error is possible here, since a much larger clone lies one base away. The V call is TRBV6-1, the J call TRBJ1-1; unclear D gene. CDR1 is MNHNS and CDR2 is SASEGT in the germline V gene. The V end was cut by 7 bases, the J end by 3 bases, with 12 bases between. The CDR3 length is 13 residues. The CDR3 region has the DNA TGTGCCAGCACAACTTTAGCTGACACTGAAGCTTTCTTT. Protein sequence: CASTTLADTEAFF.

The sample holds a few counts of this clonotype. The chain carries TRBV7-8 and TRBJ2-3, with 12 bases fitting TRBD1. CDR1 SGHVS and CDR2 FQNEAQ come from the germline V gene. The junction had 8 bases not matched to a gene; V was cut back by 4 bases and J by 6 bases. There are 16 residues in the CDR3. The CDR3 is CASSSWTGTGGDTQYF. CDR3 nucleotide sequence: TGTGCCAGCAGCTCGTGGACCGGGACAGGGGGCGATACGCAGTATTTT.

This clonotype was seen repeatedly, ten times or more. The chain combines TRBV5-1 with TRBJ2-3, with D perhaps TRBD1 or TRBD2 (6 bases each). The CDR3 covers 16 residues. V shed 2 bases and J shed 0 bases, with 13 bases lying between them. Germline loops: CDR1 SGHRS, CDR2 YFSETQ. In DNA, the CDR3 is TGCGCCAGCAGCTTCGGGGGCAGATTTAGCACAGATACGCAGTATTTT. It codes for CASSFGGRFSTDTQYF.

The gene calls are TRBV3-1 and TRBJ1-2; D uncertain. The V end was cut by 0 bases, the J end by 4 bases, with 9 bases between. The CDR3 contains 14 residues. Germline assignment: CDR1 LGHDT and CDR2 YNNKEL (reference sequence). Here the CDR3 reads CASSQETGSYGYTF. The CDR3 DNA sequence: TGTGCCAGCAGCCAAGAAACGGGCAGCTATGGCTACACCTTC.

The V and J genes are TRBV7-2 and TRBJ2-3; 10 bases fit TRBD1. This CDR3 has 17 amino acids. Losses at the gene ends were 6 bases for V and 5 bases for J; bases not matched to a gene: 14. Germline V gives CDR1 SGHTA, CDR2 FQGNSA. This CDR3 is CASRTSWTGGDEDTQYF. The DNA for the CDR3 is TGTGCCAGCAGGACCTCTTGGACAGGGGGGGACGAAGATACGCAGTATTTT.

The CDR3 DNA reads TGTGCCAGCAGCTTAGAGGTCTTTTCCTACAATGAGCAGTTCTTC. The encoded protein is CASSLEVFSYNEQFF. The J gene is TRBJ2-1, the V gene TRBV7-2; D not certain. This CDR3 has 15 residues. The germline V and J ends were trimmed by 1 base and 1 base, with 8 bases remaining between them. Germline values: CDR1 SGHTA, CDR2 FQGNSA. Filled out from reference TRBV7-2 and TRBJ2-1, the complete variable domain reads GAGVSQSPSNKVTEKGKDVELRCDPISGHTALYWYRQSLGQGLEFLIYFQGNSAPDKSGLPSDRFSAERTGGSVSTLTIQRTQQEDSAVYLCASSLEVFSYNEQFFGPGTRLTVL.

The chain recombines TRBV5-1 with TRBJ1-1, with a possible D match to TRBD1 (5 bases). Germline-derived CDR1 and CDR2 are SGHRS and YFSETQ. Trimming removed 4 bases at V and 1 base at J, with 14 bases between. There are 15 residues in the CDR3. In nucleotides, the CDR3 is TGCGCCAGCAGCGAAAGGGACCCATCGAACACTGAAGCTTTCTTT. Its translation is CASSERDPSNTEAFF.

This clonotype was detected many times. The genes are TRBV4-1 and TRBJ1-2, with D perhaps TRBD1 (6 bases). Germline CDR1 and CDR2: MGHRA and YSYEKL. Trimming shortened V by 0 bases and J by 3 bases, and 14 bases separated the two germline ends. CDR3 length: 16 residues. In nucleotides, the CDR3 is TGCGCCAGCAGCCAAGATATCACAGGGAGTTACTATGGCTACACCTTC. This translates into CASSQDITGSYYGYTF.

This clonotype was recorded a few times. The V gene is TRBV6-6, the J gene TRBJ2-7; TRBD2 aligns across 10 bases. Germline V lookup: CDR1 MNHNY, CDR2 SVGAGI (reference sequence). The CDR3 is 16 residues long. The junction had 11 bases not matched to a gene; V was cut back by 7 bases and J by 2 bases. In DNA form, the CDR3 reads TGTGCCAGCACTCCCCCCGGAACTAGCGGGGCCTACGAGCAGTACTTC. Residues: CASTPPGTSGAYEQYF.

This clonotype was counted only a few times. The chain combines TRBV7-8 with TRBJ2-7, with D hard to call. This CDR3 has 13 amino acids. Germline V CDR1 and CDR2: SGHVS, FQNEAQ. The V gene lost 5 bases and the J gene lost 5 bases, with 13 bases spanning the gap. For the CDR3, the DNA is TGTGCCAGCAGCCGACGCGCCCGGGACGAGCAGTACTTC. This translates into CASSRRARDEQYF.